This is a list of T cell receptor beta chains from one sample in a study of T-cell reconstitution after alpha-beta-depleted transplantation in children. TCRdb used MiXCR to reprocess the PCR reads, holding one entry per CDR3 protein. Of 250,000 to 300,000 distinct CDR3 sequences in the sample, approximately 9.8% were seen once. The sequencing here drew on PBMCs from the stem cell graft donor, taken from the stem cell graft. The receptors here all came from a human donor who donated a stem cell graft to a child with SCID. Each CDR3 is given with its conserved first and last residue.

cdr3_length	v_call	j_call	cdr3_aa
15	TRBV5-1	TRBJ1-1	CASSLVIGAGTEAFF
14	TRBV5-1	TRBJ2-7	CASSLAARAYEQYF
16	TRBV7-9	TRBJ2-3	CASSIPGTPKTDTQYF
15	TRBV9	TRBJ2-5	CASSVGGVYQETQYF
12	TRBV20-1	TRBJ1-2	CSAGRQGYGYTF
12	TRBV7-3	TRBJ2-3	CVSSFGTDTQYF
14	TRBV12-3/TRBV12-4	TRBJ1-2	CASTRNRQLEGYTF
17	TRBV27	TRBJ2-3	CASSSGLALRSTDTQYF
15	TRBV12-3/TRBV12-4	TRBJ2-3	CASSPVGASTDTQYF
14	TRBV6-1	TRBJ2-7	CASSGPGEAYEQYF
12	TRBV19	TRBJ2-5	CASSAGRETQYF
16	TRBV12-3/TRBV12-4	TRBJ2-2	CASNLGPKGNTGELFF
15	TRBV3-1	TRBJ2-7	CASSQASGGTYEQYF
16	TRBV6-5	TRBJ1-2	CASSQRQGAVSNGYTF
16	TRBV20-1	TRBJ2-3	CSARAKLAGVADTQYF
15	TRBV5-1	TRBJ2-5	CASTPRGGSYETQYF
11	TRBV2	TRBJ2-4	CASSEAGSQYF
12	TRBV7-2	TRBJ1-2	CGKRQGSYGYTF